The subject of this entry is one T cell receptor beta chain. The sample originates from a study of blood T cell repertoires in COVID-19. Study-level information: Nucleic acid was either cDNA or gDNA, and it came from T cells, B-cell-depleted T cells, or PBMCs.

Authors' data handling: Amplification from reference gene primers served as the basis for estimated nucleated cell counts. The method was immunoSEQ multiplex PCR; TCRdb's version includes in-frame clones alone and lacks a portion of them. V, J and clone size are those of that table, while D and trimming were read from the DNA. This table holds a few hundred thousand clones, around 87% found once. Seattle participants joined during active infection and were tracked over time. The germline V gene has CDR1 LNHDA and CDR2 SQIVND (reference sequence). V was cut by 4 bases and J by 7 bases, with 11 bases left in between. The CDR3 length is 14 residues.

The sequenced sample consisted of peripheral blood. This chain joins TRBV19 and TRBJ1-6; a possible D gene is TRBD1 (5 bases). This sequence originates from a woman aged 30 to 39 with COVID-19, enrolled during active disease. The CDR3 nucleotides are TGTGCCAGTAGTAGAATCAGGGAAAATTCACCCCTCCACTTT. Its protein is CASSRIRENSPLHF.